This T cell receptor (beta chain) came from a study of blood T cell repertoires in COVID-19. Those enrolled in Seattle joined during active infection and were followed longitudinally afterward. The method was immunoSEQ multiplex PCR; TCRdb's version includes in-frame clones alone and lacks a portion of them. The sample contains 200,000 to 250,000 clones, about 84% of which appear only once. The ends were cut back, 6 bases at V and 15 bases at J, with 21 bases in the middle. CDR3 size: 13 residues. Looked up from germline, CDR1 is MNHEY and CDR2 is SVGAGI. The sequence was collected from an elderly woman with COVID-19, enrolled during active disease. Sequencing input: peripheral blood. This chain connects TRBV6-5 to TRBJ2-1; D uncertain. The CDR3 DNA follows: TGTGCCAGCAGATTAAACAGTCAACCCAATCTGTTCTTC. Amino acids: CASRLNSQPNLFF.